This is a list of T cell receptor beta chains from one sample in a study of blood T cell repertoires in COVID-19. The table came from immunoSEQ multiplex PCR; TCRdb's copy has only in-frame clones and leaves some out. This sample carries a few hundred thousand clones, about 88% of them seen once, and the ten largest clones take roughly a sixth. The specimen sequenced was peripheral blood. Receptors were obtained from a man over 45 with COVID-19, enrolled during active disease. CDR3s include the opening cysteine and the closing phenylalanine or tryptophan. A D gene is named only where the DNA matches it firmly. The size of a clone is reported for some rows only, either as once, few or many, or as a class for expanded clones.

CSAPGTGNTEAFF TGCAGCGCCCCCGGGACAGGGAACACTGAAGCTTTCTTT TRBJ1-1 TRBV29-1 - TRBD1
CASSLTAGARTEAFF TGTGCCAGCAGTTTAACGGCAGGGGCTCGGACTGAAGCTTTCTTT TRBJ1-1 TRBV27 - -
CASSEPGQGEAFF TGTGCCAGCAGTGAACCGGGACAGGGTGAAGCTTTCTTT TRBJ1-1 TRBV2 - TRBD1
CASSLDAHSSENTEAFF TGTGCCAGCAGCTTAGACGCCCACAGCTCGGAGAACACTGAAGCTTTCTTT TRBJ1-1 TRBV11-3 - -
CASSPGQGHYGYTF TGCGCCAGCAGTCCGGGACAGGGGCACTATGGCTACACCTTC TRBJ1-2 TRBV23-1 once TRBD1
CAIKKTGNSYEQYF TGTGCCATCAAAAAAACAGGGAACTCCTACGAGCAGTACTTC TRBJ2-7 TRBV10-3 - -
CASSYGQLRGNTEAFF TGTGCCAGCAGTTACGGTCAACTCAGGGGGAACACTGAAGCTTTCTTT TRBJ1-1 TRBV6-2/TRBV6-3 - -
CASSTLAGQETQYF TGTGCCAGTAGTACCCTAGCGGGGCAAGAGACCCAGTACTTC TRBJ2-5 TRBV19 - TRBD2
CATRLAGELGELFF TGTGCCACTAGACTAGCGGGAGAACTCGGGGAGCTGTTTTTT TRBJ2-2 TRBV27 - TRBD2
CASSIPRAPNEQFF TGTGCCAGCAGTATACCCCGCGCCCCAAATGAGCAGTTCTTC TRBJ2-1 TRBV27 - -
CAITLVVPGLLVNEQFF TGTGCCATAACCCTGGTGGTCCCGGGACTACTAGTCAATGAGCAGTTCTTC TRBJ2-1 TRBV21-1 once -
CASSAPPVTDTSYNEQFF TGTGCCAGCAGCGCCCCCCCGGTGACAGACACTTCCTACAATGAGCAGTTCTTC TRBJ2-1 TRBV9 - -
CASSRIRDRARGTEAFF TGTGCCAGTAGCCGGATAAGGGACAGGGCCCGGGGCACTGAAGCTTTCTTT TRBJ1-1 TRBV19 few TRBD1